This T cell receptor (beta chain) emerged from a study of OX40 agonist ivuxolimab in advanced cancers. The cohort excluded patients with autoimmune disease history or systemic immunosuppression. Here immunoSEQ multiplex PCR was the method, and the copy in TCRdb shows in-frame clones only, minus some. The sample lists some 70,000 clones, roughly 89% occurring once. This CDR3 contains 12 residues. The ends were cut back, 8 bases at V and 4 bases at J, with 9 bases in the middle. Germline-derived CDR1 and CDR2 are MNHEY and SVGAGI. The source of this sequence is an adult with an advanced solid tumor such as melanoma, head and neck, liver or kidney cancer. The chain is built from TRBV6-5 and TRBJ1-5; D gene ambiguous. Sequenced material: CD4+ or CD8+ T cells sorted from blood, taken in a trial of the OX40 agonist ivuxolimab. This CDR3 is CASCPTNQPQHF. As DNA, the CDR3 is TGTGCCAGCTGTCCGACAAATCAGCCCCAGCATTTT.